What follows are 32 T cell receptor beta chains derived from one specimen sequenced in a study of T cells in Graves' hyperthyroidism and ophthalmopathy. TCR beta CDR3 sequences were amplified from RNA transcripts. The TCR CDR3 first-round RT-PCR relied on the HTBI primer set. TCRdb ran MiXCR on the multiplex PCR reads and lists one entry per CDR3 protein. The sample has 340,000 or so distinct CDR3 sequences; around 20% are singletons. The sample taken for sequencing was blood. The receptors were gathered from a woman in her fifties or sixties with Graves' hyperthyroidism.

The rearrangement links TRBV30 to TRBJ2-5; no definite D call. Germline CDR1 is GTSNPN and CDR2 is SVGIG (reference sequence). The CDR3 length is 10 residues. The V and J ends lost 6 bases and 5 bases respectively, with 7 bases between them. CDR3 coding DNA: TGTGCCTGCGAGGAGGAGACCCAGTACTTC. Protein sequence: CACEEETQYF.

Concerning this clonotype: An end of the junction does not agree with germline; a read error may underlie this. The chain couples TRBV9 to TRBJ2-3; TRBD1 or TRBD2 may be the D gene (6 bases each). The CDR3 is 19 amino acids. Germline-derived CDR1 and CDR2 are SGDLS and YYNGEE. The CDR3: CASSVAGAGSPLLTDTQYF. The CDR3 DNA sequence: TGTGCCAGCAGCGTAGCGGGGGCGGGCTCCCCGCTACTGACAGACACGCAGTATTTT.

The CDR3 here is CASSAGTATNEQFF. Written as DNA, the CDR3 is TGTGCCAGCAGCGCCGGGACAGCGACAAATGAGCAGTTCTTC. The gene calls are TRBV6-1 and TRBJ2-1; 7 nucleotides match TRBD1. The CDR3 is 14 amino acids. Germline CDR1 MNHNS, CDR2 SASEGT. V gave up 6 bases and J gave up 7 bases; unmatched junction bases: 9.

The V and J genes are TRBV5-1 and TRBJ1-1, with D perhaps TRBD1 (5 bases). This CDR3 contains 14 residues. Per germline, CDR1 SGHRS and CDR2 YFSETQ. Trimming removed 2 bases at V and 7 bases at J, with 15 bases between. CDR3 sequence: CASSFLGPRGEAFF. The CDR3 nucleotides are TGCGCCAGCAGCTTTTTGGGGCCCAGAGGTGAAGCTTTCTTT.

There are a few counts of this clonotype. V and J are TRBV11-2 and TRBJ2-7; D not certain. Trimming stripped 1 base from V and 1 base from J, with 8 bases between. The CDR3 spans 14 residues. Germline V gene lookup returns CDR1 SGHAT and CDR2 FQNNGV. Here the CDR3 DNA reads TGTGCCAGCAGCTTAGCTAGAAGGTCCTACGAGCAGTACTTC. It specifies CASSLARRSYEQYF.

In its sample, this clonotype was seen many times. The chain uses TRBV20-1 and TRBJ2-1; 14 bases are a match to TRBD2. Germline lookup yields CDR1 DFQATT and CDR2 SNEGSKA (reference sequence). Trimming took 5 bases from V and 0 from J; bases not matched to a gene: 0. The CDR3 contains 15 residues. The CDR3 sequence is CSAGTSGSSYNEQFF. The CDR3 DNA reads as TGCAGTGCTGGGACTAGCGGGAGCTCCTACAATGAGCAGTTCTTC.

This clonotype has a count of ten or more. The rearrangement uses TRBV7-2 and TRBJ2-3, with D possibly TRBD2 on 6 matching bases. Trimming took 5 bases from V and 8 from J, leaving 14 bases between them. This CDR3 region has 13 residues. CDR1 is SGHTA, CDR2 FQGNSA, per germline. Here the CDR3 DNA reads TGTGCCAGCAGCCCGCGACGGGAGATTACGCAGTATTTT. Translated: CASSPRREITQYF. Complete variable domain (other parts from reference TRBV7-2 and TRBJ2-3): GAGVSQSPSNKVTEKGKDVELRCDPISGHTALYWYRQSLGQGLEFLIYFQGNSAPDKSGLPSDRFSAERTGGSVSTLTIQRTQQEDSAVYLCASSPRREITQYFGPGTRLTVL.

Many counts were recorded for this clonotype. This chain uses TRBV6-1 with TRBJ2-6; 7 bases line up with TRBD1. There are 18 residues in the CDR3. Germline V gene lookup returns CDR1 MNHNS and CDR2 SASEGT. Trimming cost V 5 bases and J 0 bases; bases outside gene matches: 10. The chain's CDR3 is CASSRVRGRFSGANVLTF. The CDR3 DNA sequence: TGTGCCAGCAGTAGGGTGAGGGGGCGCTTCTCTGGGGCCAACGTCCTGACTTTC.

There are many counts of this clonotype. J is TRBJ1-2 and V is TRBV28; the D is unclear. Germline CDR1 is MDHEN and CDR2 is SYDVKM. Trimming shortened V by 6 bases and J by 4 bases, and 12 bases separated the two germline ends. This CDR3 has 13 amino acids. In DNA, the CDR3 is TGTGCCAGCAGGCCCGACGGGAGCTATGGCTACACCTTC. Residues: CASRPDGSYGYTF.

This clonotype has only a few counts. The chain joins TRBV11-3 to TRBJ2-3; 8 bases map to TRBD1. The CDR3 loop spans 15 amino acids. Per the germline V gene, CDR1 is SGHNT and CDR2 is YENEEA. V was clipped by 5 bases and J by 1 base; unmatched bases: 5. The CDR3 DNA reads TGTGCCAGCAGCCCAGGGACAGGCGGCACAGATACGCAGTATTTT. The encoded protein is CASSPGTGGTDTQYF. Full variable domain (outside the CDR3, taken from reference TRBV11-3 and TRBJ2-3): EAGVVQSPRYKIIEKKQPVAFWCNPISGHNTLYWYLQNLGQGPELLIRYENEEAVDDSQLPKDRFSAERLKGVDSTLKIQPAELGDSAVYLCASSPGTGGTDTQYFGPGTRLTVL.

The sample holds many counts of this clonotype. This rearrangement joins TRBV14 to TRBJ1-1; D gene unclear. The CDR3 loop spans 14 amino acids. Germline-derived CDR1 and CDR2 are SGHDN and FVKESK. V was trimmed by 3 bases and J by 0 bases, leaving 8 bases between them. The CDR3 region has the DNA TGTGCCAGCAGCCAGGGATCCCTGAACACTGAAGCTTTCTTT. It is translated as CASSQGSLNTEAFF.

This clonotype was counted ten times or more. The chain has TRBV11-2 and TRBJ1-5; possibly TRBD1 for D (5 bases). The ends were cut back, 5 bases at V and 4 bases at J, with 12 bases in the middle. The germline CDR1 and CDR2 sequences are SGHAT and FQNNGV. There are 14 residues in the CDR3. The CDR3 region is CASSPLDRNQPQHF. The CDR3 coding sequence is TGTGCCAGCAGCCCGCTCGACAGAAATCAGCCCCAGCATTTT.

This clonotype occurred many times. This chain links TRBV27 with TRBJ1-6; a weak D match, TRBD1 (5 bases). The CDR3 loop spans 15 amino acids. The germline V and J ends were trimmed by 6 bases and 7 bases, with 16 bases remaining between them. Germline V gene data show CDR1 as MNHEY and CDR2 as SMNVEV (reference sequence). The CDR3 reads CASRRDPLGNSPLHF. CDR3 DNA: TGTGCCAGCAGACGGGACCCGTTGGGGAATTCACCCCTCCACTTT.

This clonotype showed up many times. For the CDR3, the DNA is TGTGCCATCCACCGGGACAGATCAGATACGCAGTATTTT. Its protein is CAIHRDRSDTQYF. V usage is TRBV10-3 and J usage is TRBJ2-3; 7 nucleotides line up with TRBD1. J lost 4 bases, V lost 8 bases, and 6 bases had no gene match. This CDR3 is built from 13 residues. In germline, CDR1 is ENHRY, CDR2 SYGVKD.

The chain carries TRBV9 and TRBJ2-1, with D perhaps TRBD2 (6 bases). This CDR3 has 12 residues. In germline, CDR1 is SGDLS, CDR2 YYNGEE. V shed 0 bases and J shed 9 bases, with 7 bases lying between them. The CDR3 is CASSVVGGEQFF. The CDR3 DNA reads as TGTGCCAGCAGCGTAGTGGGGGGTGAGCAGTTCTTC.

In DNA, the CDR3 is TGTGCCAGCAGTGACCAGACTAGCGGAGACTCCTACGAGCAGTACTTC. This sequence encodes CASSDQTSGDSYEQYF. The chain links TRBV2 to TRBJ2-7, with TRBD2 identical over 9 bases. V lost 3 bases and J lost 0; bases outside the gene matches: 6. From germline, CDR1 is SNHLY and CDR2 FYNNEI. This CDR3 contains 16 residues.

This clonotype came up many times. This chain joins TRBV5-1 and TRBJ2-3, with 7 bases fitting TRBD2. V was clipped by 1 base and J by 2 bases; unmatched bases: 4. The CDR3 sequence is 15 residues long. CDR1 and CDR2 (germline): SGHRS, YFSETQ. The CDR3 nucleotides are TGCGCCAGCAGCTTGACTAGCGCCCTCACAGATACGCAGTATTTT. Translated: CASSLTSALTDTQYF.

This clonotype was picked up a small number of times. The V gene is TRBV6-1, the J gene TRBJ1-6, with D possibly being TRBD1 (6 bases). There are 14 residues in the CDR3. Germline assignment: CDR1 MNHNS and CDR2 SASEGT. V was clipped by 5 bases and J by 13 bases, with 18 bases between them. CDR3 nucleotides: TGTGCCAGCAGTTTGGGGACACTTATACTTCCCCTCCACTTT. Its translation is CASSLGTLILPLHF.

The chain joins TRBV2 to TRBJ2-5; D is ambiguous. V was clipped by 3 bases and J by 5 bases, with 7 bases between them. Per germline, CDR1 SNHLY and CDR2 FYNNEI. The CDR3 is 12 residues long. The CDR3 DNA reads as TGTGCCAGCAGTGACTGGTTGGAGACCCAGTACTTC. Translation gives CASSDWLETQYF.

This clonotype was seen more than once but under ten times. Here the CDR3 reads CASSPGVGVYIQYF. CDR3 DNA: TGTGCCAGCAGCCCTGGCGTCGGCGTATACATTCAGTACTTC. The rearrangement uses TRBV11-3 and TRBJ2-4; D uncertain. The V gene's germline CDR1 is SGHNT and CDR2 YENEEA. V lost 5 bases, J lost 8 bases, and 16 bases lay in between. The CDR3 loop spans 14 amino acids.

This clonotype was counted ten times or more. This chain connects TRBV14 to TRBJ1-1; possible D gene TRBD1, 5 bases. The CDR3 has 16 amino acids. Trimming cost V 0 bases and J 2 bases, with 13 bases left between them. Germline CDR1 reads SGHDN; CDR2 reads FVKESK. The CDR3, as DNA: TGTGCCAGCAGCCAAGATCCTGGCAGGGCAAACACTGAAGCTTTCTTT. It is translated as CASSQDPGRANTEAFF.

This clonotype was seen at least ten times. This rearrangement joins TRBV15 to TRBJ2-2, with D possibly called TRBD1 or TRBD2 (5 bases each). In germline, CDR1 is LNHNV, CDR2 YYDKDF (reference sequence). The CDR3 is 14 amino acids. V was cut by 3 bases and J by 5 bases, with 10 bases left in between. The CDR3 spells CATSRDTGTGELFF. CDR3 bases: TGTGCCACCAGCAGGGACACGGGAACCGGGGAGCTGTTTTTT.

This clonotype was detected ten times or more. The chain is built from TRBV2 and TRBJ1-1; D gene ambiguous. The CDR3 has 13 amino acids. Germline lookup yields CDR1 SNHLY and CDR2 FYNNEI. V lost 6 bases to trimming and J lost 0 bases, with 8 bases between them. CDR3: CASRGRVNTEAFF. The DNA of the CDR3 is TGTGCCAGCAGAGGGCGGGTGAACACTGAAGCTTTCTTT.

The sample holds many counts of this clonotype. The rearrangement joins TRBV7-9 to TRBJ2-7; possibly TRBD1 for D (5 bases). In germline, CDR1 is SEHNR, CDR2 FQNEAQ (reference sequence). V lost 1 base and J lost 6, with 10 bases in between. The CDR3 has 13 amino acids. In DNA, the CDR3 is TGTGCCAGCAGCTTAGAGGCAGGGCTCGAGCAGTACTTC. Translated, it gives CASSLEAGLEQYF.

In its sample, this clonotype was seen many times. The rearrangement links TRBV24-1 to TRBJ2-1; D might be TRBD2 (6 bases). CDR3 length equals 16 residues. V gave up 4 bases and J gave up 7 bases, with 19 bases separating them. CDR1 KGHDR and CDR2 SFDVKD come from the germline V gene. CDR3 region: CATSEHGSGKRNEQFF. CDR3 nucleotides: TGTGCCACCAGTGAGCACGGGAGCGGCAAAAGGAATGAGCAGTTCTTC.

This clonotype was seen more than once but under ten times. In DNA form, the CDR3 reads TGTGCCAGCAGTTCCAACATGGCCTACGAGCAGTACTTC. It is translated as CASSSNMAYEQYF. The chain joins TRBV27 to TRBJ2-7; D remains ambiguous. The CDR3 is made up of 13 amino acids. The V end was cut by 4 bases, the J end by 2 bases, with 9 bases between. The germline V gene encodes CDR1 MNHEY and CDR2 SMNVEV (reference sequence).

This clonotype has at least ten counts. The chain carries TRBV6-1 and TRBJ2-1; 9 nucleotides agree with TRBD1. The germline V gene encodes CDR1 MNHNS and CDR2 SASEGT. With 6 bases clipped from V and 3 bases from J, the junction kept 3 bases outside the gene matches. CDR3 size: 14 residues. The DNA of the CDR3 is TGTGCCAGCAGGCCGGGACAGGGCTACAATGAGCAGTTCTTC. Protein: CASRPGQGYNEQFF.

This chain joins TRBV15 and TRBJ2-2; the D gene is possibly TRBD1 (6 bases). CDR3 size: 13 residues. V gave up 9 bases and J gave up 1 base, with 9 bases separating them. Germline lookup yields CDR1 LNHNV and CDR2 YYDKDF (reference sequence). The CDR3 DNA reads as TGTGCCACTGTGGACAGGAACACCGGGGAGCTGTTTTTT. Translation gives CATVDRNTGELFF.

This clonotype showed up just a few times. V is TRBV6-1 and J is TRBJ2-7; TRBD1 matches 8 bases. CDR1 and CDR2 (germline): MNHNS, SASEGT. CDR3 length equals 14 residues. V shed 5 bases, J shed 1 base, and the junction held 4 bases outside the gene matches. The CDR3: CASSKQGGSYEQYF. The CDR3 DNA follows: TGTGCCAGCAGTAAACAGGGGGGATCCTACGAGCAGTACTTC.

This rearrangement joins TRBV7-9 to TRBJ2-7; D is possibly TRBD1 (5 bases). The CDR3 sequence is 15 residues long. Looked up from germline, CDR1 is SEHNR and CDR2 is FQNEAQ (reference sequence). Trimming took 3 bases from V and 5 from J, leaving 17 bases between them. CDR3 coding DNA: TGTGCCAGCAGCTTTTGGGGTCAGGGTTCGAACGAGCAGTACTTC. This sequence encodes CASSFWGQGSNEQYF. The full variable domain, its missing parts supplied by reference TRBV7-9 and TRBJ2-7, is DTGVSQNPRHKITKRGQNVTFRCDPISEHNRLYWYRQTLGQGPEFLTYFQNEAQLEKSRLLSDRFSAERPKGSFSTLEIQRTEQGDSAMYLCASSFWGQGSNEQYFGPGTRLTVT.

At least ten counts were recorded for this clonotype. The rearrangement joins TRBV2 to TRBJ1-2; D remains ambiguous. Germline assignment: CDR1 SNHLY and CDR2 FYNNEI. V was clipped by 2 bases and J by 4 bases, with 17 bases between them. This CDR3 is built from 16 residues. The chain's CDR3 is CASSEFVSVRGYGYTF. The CDR3 nucleotides are TGTGCCAGCAGTGAATTCGTTTCGGTCCGCGGCTATGGCTACACCTTC.

This clonotype was picked up many times. This chain connects TRBV13 to TRBJ1-1; no clear D. From germline, CDR1 is PRHDT and CDR2 FYEKMQ (reference sequence). CDR3 length: 14 amino acids. V lost 0 bases, J lost 5 bases, and 10 bases lay in between. The CDR3, as DNA: TGTGCCAGCAGCTTAGGTAATGGGGTGACTGAAGCTTTCTTT. It codes for CASSLGNGVTEAFF.